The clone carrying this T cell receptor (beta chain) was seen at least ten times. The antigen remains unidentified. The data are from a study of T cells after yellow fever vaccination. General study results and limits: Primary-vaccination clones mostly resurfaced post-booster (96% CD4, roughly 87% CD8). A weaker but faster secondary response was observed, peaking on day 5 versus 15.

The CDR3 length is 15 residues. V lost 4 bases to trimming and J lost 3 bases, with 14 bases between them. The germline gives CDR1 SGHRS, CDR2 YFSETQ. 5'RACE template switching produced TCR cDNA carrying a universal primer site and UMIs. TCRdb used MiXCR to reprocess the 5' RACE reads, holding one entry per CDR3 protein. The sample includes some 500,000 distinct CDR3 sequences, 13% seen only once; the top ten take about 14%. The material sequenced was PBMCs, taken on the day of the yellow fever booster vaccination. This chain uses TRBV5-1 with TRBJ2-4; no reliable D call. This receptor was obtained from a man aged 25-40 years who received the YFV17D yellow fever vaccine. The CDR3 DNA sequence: TGCGCCAGCAGCCCCGTCCTGGGGTACAAAAACATTCAGTACTTC. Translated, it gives CASSPVLGYKNIQYF.